This TCR beta chain was sequenced during a study of cytomegalovirus exposure and HLA in healthy donors. Study-wide context: As an earlier analysis found, 150 million to 200 million T cells yielded about 120 million unique TCR beta sequences. A preliminary data release comprised around 85 million unique TCRs obtained from HLA-typed donors. The study's findings and limits: As a later analysis showed, a missense DCLRE1C variant was linked to trimming of TCR beta V- and J-genes. Another analysis was done later, and it associated 15,000 or so TCR beta sequences with HLA alleles at 0.05 false discovery rate.

Primers for the PCR totalled 60 Vbeta and 13 Jbeta. Sequencing was performed with immunoSEQ multiplex PCR; in TCRdb, only in-frame clones are kept and a portion is missing. The table for this sample gives under 250,000 clones. Turning to this clone: What it binds is unknown. Other DNA sequences of this sample code for an identical CDR3.

The sample consisted of PBMCs. The clonotype originates from a girl aged 2-9 years in good health and CMV-seropositive.

CDR3 sequence (DNA): TGTGCCAGCAGCCAAGACCGTGGCACAGATACGCAGTATTTT. It translates to CASSQDRGTDTQYF. V gene TRBV4-2 combines with J gene TRBJ2-3, with no clear D. Germline V gives CDR1 LGHNA, CDR2 YNFKEQ. With 0 bases removed from V and 1 base from J, the gap between germline ends came to 5 bases. The CDR3 extends over 14 amino acids.